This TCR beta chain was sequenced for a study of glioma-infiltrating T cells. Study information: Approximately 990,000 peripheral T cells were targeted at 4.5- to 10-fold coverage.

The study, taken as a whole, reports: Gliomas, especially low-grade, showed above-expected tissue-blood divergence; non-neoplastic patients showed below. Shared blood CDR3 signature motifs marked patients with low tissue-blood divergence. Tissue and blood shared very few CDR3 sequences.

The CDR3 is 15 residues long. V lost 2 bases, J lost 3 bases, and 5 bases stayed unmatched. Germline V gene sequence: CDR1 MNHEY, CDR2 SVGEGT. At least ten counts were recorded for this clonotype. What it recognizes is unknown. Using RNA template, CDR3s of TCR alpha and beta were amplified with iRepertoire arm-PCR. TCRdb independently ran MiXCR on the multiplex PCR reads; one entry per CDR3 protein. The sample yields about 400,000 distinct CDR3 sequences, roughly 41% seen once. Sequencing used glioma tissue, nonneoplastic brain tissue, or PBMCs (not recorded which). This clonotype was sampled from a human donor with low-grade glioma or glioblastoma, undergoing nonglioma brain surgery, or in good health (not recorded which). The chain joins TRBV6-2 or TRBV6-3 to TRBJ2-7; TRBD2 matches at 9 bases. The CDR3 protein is CASSYPRTSDYEQYF. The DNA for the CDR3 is TGTGCCAGCAGTTACCCCAGGACTAGCGACTACGAGCAGTACTTC.